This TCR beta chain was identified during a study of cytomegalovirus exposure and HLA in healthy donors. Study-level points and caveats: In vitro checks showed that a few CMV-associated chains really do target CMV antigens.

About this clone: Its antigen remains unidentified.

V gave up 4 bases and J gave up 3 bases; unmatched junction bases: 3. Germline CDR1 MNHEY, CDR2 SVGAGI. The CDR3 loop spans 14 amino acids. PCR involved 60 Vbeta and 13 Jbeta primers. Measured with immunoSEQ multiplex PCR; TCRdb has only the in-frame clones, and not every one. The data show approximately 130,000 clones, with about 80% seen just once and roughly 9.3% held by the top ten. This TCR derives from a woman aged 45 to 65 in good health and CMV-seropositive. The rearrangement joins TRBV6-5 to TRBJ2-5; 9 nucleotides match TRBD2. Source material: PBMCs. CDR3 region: CASSSRTSEETQYF. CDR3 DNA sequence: TGTGCCAGCAGTTCCCGGACTAGCGAAGAGACCCAGTACTTC.